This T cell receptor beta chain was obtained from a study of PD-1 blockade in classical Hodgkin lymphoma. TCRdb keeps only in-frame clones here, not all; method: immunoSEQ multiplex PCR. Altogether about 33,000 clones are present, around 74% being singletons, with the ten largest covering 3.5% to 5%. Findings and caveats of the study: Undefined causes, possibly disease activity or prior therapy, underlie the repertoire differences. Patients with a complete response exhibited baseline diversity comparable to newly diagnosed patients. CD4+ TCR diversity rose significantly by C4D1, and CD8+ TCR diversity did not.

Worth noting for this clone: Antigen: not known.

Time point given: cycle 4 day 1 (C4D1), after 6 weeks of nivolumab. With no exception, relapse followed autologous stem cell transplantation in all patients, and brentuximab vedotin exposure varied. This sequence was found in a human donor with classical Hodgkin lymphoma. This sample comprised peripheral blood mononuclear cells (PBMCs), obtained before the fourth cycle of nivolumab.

CDR3 nucleotides: TGTGCCTGGAGTGAAGTATTGACCTACGAGCAGTACTTC. Translating gives CAWSEVLTYEQYF. V usage is TRBV30 and J usage is TRBJ2-7; no definite D call. Germline-derived CDR1 and CDR2 are GTSNPN and SVGIG (reference sequence). The CDR3 consists of 13 residues. V lost 1 base and J 2 bases, leaving 9 bases between the germline ends.